The 32 T cell receptor beta chains below were found in one sample sequenced in a study of T cells in Graves' hyperthyroidism and ophthalmopathy. The investigators amplified TCR beta CDR3 regions from RNA transcripts. The TCR CDR3 first-round RT-PCR relied on the HTBI primer set. Each CDR3 protein is one row after TCRdb ran MiXCR on the multiplex PCR reads. The profile shows some 360,000 distinct CDR3 sequences, roughly 13% of them singletons. The source material was blood. These receptors were collected from a woman aged 55-70 years with Graves' hyperthyroidism.

In its sample, this clonotype was seen many times. The genes are TRBV2 and TRBJ2-1; no firm D call. The CDR3 loop spans 15 amino acids. CDR1 is SNHLY, CDR2 FYNNEI, per germline. Trimming took off 8 bases at V and 1 base at J, with 15 bases between the two ends. CDR3 nucleotide sequence: TGTGCCAGCGACCCCCTGGGGAAATCCTACAATGAGCAGTTCTTC. This codes for CASDPLGKSYNEQFF.

The J gene is TRBJ2-1, the V gene TRBV6-7, with TRBD2 matching over 14 bases. TRBV6-7 counts as an open reading frame of uncertain function. Unmatched junction bases numbered 17, after V lost 2 bases and J lost 8 bases. This CDR3 is built from 20 residues. The CDR3 is CASSYHPSGGLAGEGDEQFF. CDR3 bases: TGTGCCAGCAGTTACCACCCCTCTGGGGGACTAGCGGGAGAGGGAGATGAGCAGTTCTTC.

In this sample, this clonotype turned up many times. The V call is TRBV24-1, the J call TRBJ2-7; 8 bases agree with TRBD1. Germline values: CDR1 KGHDR, CDR2 SFDVKD. The CDR3 is made up of 16 amino acids. V was pared by 4 bases and J by 0 bases, with 7 bases of the junction left unmatched. Here the CDR3 reads CATSESGTGDSYEQYF. CDR3 coding DNA: TGTGCCACCAGTGAATCCGGGACAGGAGACTCCTACGAGCAGTACTTC.

V and J are TRBV15 and TRBJ1-4; D remains unclear. The V and J ends lost 0 bases and 3 bases respectively, with 8 bases between them. Germline CDR1 and CDR2: LNHNV and YYDKDF (reference sequence). There are 15 residues in the CDR3. The CDR3, as DNA: TGTGCCACCAGCAGAGAAATCCGGGCTAATGAAAAACTGTTTTTT. Its protein product is CATSREIRANEKLFF.

This clonotype was detected ten times or more. The chain recombines TRBV3-1 with TRBJ1-2; tentative D call: TRBD1 (6 bases). Germline-derived CDR1 and CDR2 are LGHDT and YNNKEL (reference sequence). Trimming stripped 4 bases from V and 5 bases from J, with 17 bases between. This CDR3 is 15 amino acids long. The CDR3 region has the DNA TGTGCCAGCAGCCTGGGGACAACCGTAAATTATGGCTACACCTTC. Its protein is CASSLGTTVNYGYTF. The whole variable domain, filled in from reference TRBV3-1 and TRBJ1-2, reads DTAVSQTPKYLVTQMGNDKSIKCEQNLGHDTMYWYKQDSKKFLKIMFSYNNKELIINETVPNRFSPKSPDKAHLNLHINSLELGDSAVYFCASSLGTTVNYGYTFGSGTRLTVV.

This clonotype was seen only a few times. This chain joins TRBV19 and TRBJ2-1, with D unresolved. The CDR3 loop spans 15 amino acids. Germline CDR1 reads LNHDA; CDR2 reads SQIVND (reference sequence). V gave up 3 bases and J gave up 1 base, with 10 bases separating them. This CDR3 is CASSIWGRSYNEQFF. The CDR3 coding sequence is TGTGCCAGTAGTATTTGGGGTCGGTCCTACAATGAGCAGTTCTTC.

The V and J genes are TRBV19 and TRBJ1-5, with a tentative D call TRBD1 (5 bases). Between the trimmed V and J ends, which lost 6 bases and 7 bases, there was a span of 22 bases. In germline, CDR1 is LNHDA, CDR2 SQIVND (reference sequence). This CDR3 is 16 amino acids long. CDR3 DNA sequence: TGTGCCAGTAGCCCGTCCGGGAAGGGGAATGGACAGCCCCAGCATTTT. This translates into CASSPSGKGNGQPQHF.

The V and J genes are TRBV9 and TRBJ2-1; TRBD2 matches 8 bases. The CDR3 is made up of 15 amino acids. Per the germline V gene, CDR1 is SGDLS and CDR2 is YYNGEE. V shed 4 bases and J 9 bases; nucleotides not matched to a gene: 12. The CDR3 coding sequence is TGTGCCAGCAGCCCCACGTCCGGGACTAGTGGTGAGCAGTTCTTC. This gives the protein CASSPTSGTSGEQFF. The whole variable domain, filled in from reference TRBV9 and TRBJ2-1, reads DSGVTQTPKHLITATGQRVTLRCSPRSGDLSVYWYQQSLDQGLQFLIQYYNGEERAKGNILERFSAQQFPDLHSELNLSSLELGDSALYFCASSPTSGTSGEQFFGPGTRLTVL.

This chain connects TRBV24-1 to TRBJ2-5; TRBD1 matches at 8 bases. V dropped 4 bases and J dropped 4; count of bases not matched to a gene: 4. Per the germline V gene, CDR1 is KGHDR and CDR2 is SFDVKD. The CDR3 is made up of 14 amino acids. Written as DNA, the CDR3 is TGTGCCACCAGTGAGCAGGGGGCCGCAGAGACCCAGTACTTC. Translated, it gives CATSEQGAAETQYF.

This clonotype was seen a few times. The chain uses TRBV15 and TRBJ2-2, with TRBD2 matching 10 bases. Per germline, CDR1 LNHNV and CDR2 YYDKDF (reference sequence). This CDR3 has 15 amino acids. V was pared by 2 bases and J by 7 bases, with 4 bases of the junction left unmatched. The CDR3 coding sequence is TGTGCCACCAGCAGACTAGCGGGAGTTCTCGGGGAGCTGTTTTTT. Translating it yields CATSRLAGVLGELFF.

The chain links TRBV3-1 to TRBJ1-4; D ambiguous. Trimming took 0 bases from V and 0 from J, leaving 11 bases between them. CDR3 length equals 17 residues. In germline, CDR1 is LGHDT, CDR2 YNNKEL (reference sequence). CDR3: CASSQDRTGSTNEKLFF. The CDR3 nucleotides read TGTGCCAGCAGCCAAGATAGGACGGGATCAACTAATGAAAAACTGTTTTTT.

Ten or more counts support this clonotype. The chain recombines TRBV20-1 with TRBJ1-2; D is unresolved. CDR3 length: 13 residues. The germline gives CDR1 DFQATT, CDR2 SNEGSKA (reference sequence). V was shortened by 0 bases and J by 10 bases, with 15 bases between the two germline ends. CDR3 amino acids: CSARESRQMIYTF. The CDR3, as DNA: TGCAGTGCTAGAGAGTCCAGGCAGATGATCTACACCTTC.

This clonotype was recorded many times. V and J are TRBV27 and TRBJ2-5; 9 bases agree with TRBD2. Germline V gene data show CDR1 as MNHEY and CDR2 as SMNVEV (reference sequence). The CDR3 loop spans 18 amino acids. The V segment lost 1 base and the J segment 6 bases; nucleotides outside the gene matches: 15. The CDR3 nucleotides read TGTGCCAGCAGTTTATTGGGGCTAGCGGGAACGAGTGTGCAGACCCAGTACTTC. Translated: CASSLLGLAGTSVQTQYF.

This clonotype occurred many times. The chain is built from TRBV7-3 and TRBJ2-3; 8 bases agree with TRBD1. The CDR3 runs to 13 residues. The J segment lost 6 bases and the V segment lost 4 bases, leaving 3 bases of the junction unmatched. Germline V gene data show CDR1 as SGHTA and CDR2 as FQGTGA. CDR3 bases: TGTGCCAGCAGCTGGCCAGGGGGCGATACGCAGTATTTT. Translating it yields CASSWPGGDTQYF.

This clonotype was counted many times. The V and J genes are TRBV27 and TRBJ2-7; the D gene is possibly TRBD2 (6 bases). V gave up 3 bases and J gave up 2 bases, with 17 bases separating them. The CDR3 has 16 residues. In germline, CDR1 is MNHEY, CDR2 SMNVEV (reference sequence). The CDR3 is CASSFSGDRTAYEQYF. DNA for the CDR3: TGTGCCAGCAGTTTTTCGGGAGACAGAACAGCCTACGAGCAGTACTTC.

This clonotype was detected once. The V and J genes are TRBV7-3 and TRBJ2-3, with TRBD2 identical over 7 bases. The length of the CDR3 is 18 residues. J lost 1 base, V lost 2 bases, and 12 bases had no gene match. The germline V gene has CDR1 SGHTA and CDR2 FQGTGA. The CDR3 coding sequence is TGTGCCAGCAGCTTAGATCCTCCAGGGCTAGCGGGCACAGATACGCAGTATTTT. This translates into CASSLDPPGLAGTDTQYF.

The table lists this clonotype with a few counts. The V and J genes are TRBV6-1 and TRBJ1-5; no reliable D call. V was cut by 8 bases and J by 6 bases, with 8 bases left in between. The length of the CDR3 is 11 residues. Germline V lookup: CDR1 MNHNS, CDR2 SASEGT. In nucleotides, the CDR3 is TGTGCCAGCGGCCTCTTTCAGCCCCAGCATTTT. Encoded protein: CASGLFQPQHF.

The table lists this clonotype with many counts. This chain links TRBV2 with TRBJ2-7, with D perhaps TRBD2 (6 bases). Germline CDR1 SNHLY, CDR2 FYNNEI. CDR3 length: 14 residues. V lost 6 bases to trimming and J lost 5 bases, with 17 bases between them. The CDR3 region has the DNA TGTGCCAGCAGGGGACTTCCTCGGGTCAACGAGCAGTACTTC. It translates to CASRGLPRVNEQYF.

This clonotype was found a few times. The chain couples TRBV7-8 to TRBJ2-2; D not resolved. Trimming took off 4 bases at V and 1 base at J, with 7 bases between the two ends. CDR1 is SGHVS, CDR2 FQNEAQ, per germline. CDR3 length: 14 amino acids. CDR3 nucleotides: TGTGCCAGCAGCTCCCCAGAGAACACCGGGGAGCTGTTTTTT. Translated, it gives CASSSPENTGELFF.

This clonotype was counted at least ten times. The CDR3 protein is CSARASSGLYNEQFF. In DNA, the CDR3 is TGCAGTGCTAGAGCCTCTAGCGGACTATACAATGAGCAGTTCTTC. V gene TRBV20-1 combines with J gene TRBJ2-1; 7 bases fit TRBD2. The CDR3 length is 15 residues. CDR1 is DFQATT, CDR2 SNEGSKA, per germline (reference sequence). V lost 1 base, J lost 4 bases, and 7 bases stayed unmatched.

This clonotype showed up many times. The chain has TRBV11-3 and TRBJ2-3; 11 bases align to TRBD2. Losses at the gene ends were 5 bases for V and 2 bases for J; bases not matched to a gene: 6. Germline CDR1 and CDR2: SGHNT and YENEEA. This CDR3 region has 16 residues. CDR3 loop: CASSQGTSGTTDTQYF. CDR3 nucleotides: TGTGCCAGCAGCCAGGGGACTAGCGGAACCACAGATACGCAGTATTTT. The full variable domain, with the rest looked up from reference TRBV11-3 and TRBJ2-3, is EAGVVQSPRYKIIEKKQPVAFWCNPISGHNTLYWYLQNLGQGPELLIRYENEEAVDDSQLPKDRFSAERLKGVDSTLKIQPAELGDSAVYLCASSQGTSGTTDTQYFGPGTRLTVL.

This clonotype was counted ten times or more. V usage is TRBV2 and J usage is TRBJ2-1; the match to TRBD2 covers 10 bases. V shed 9 bases and J 7 bases; nucleotides not matched to a gene: 6. Germline CDR1 is SNHLY and CDR2 is FYNNEI. CDR3 size: 13 residues. The CDR3 here is CARRGLAFNEQFF. DNA for the CDR3: TGTGCCAGGAGGGGACTAGCGTTTAATGAGCAGTTCTTC.

This clonotype was counted at least ten times. The chain uses TRBV13 and TRBJ2-7; D unresolved. The CDR3 sequence is 14 residues long. V dropped 0 bases and J dropped 2 bases, with 8 bases sitting between them. Per germline, CDR1 PRHDT and CDR2 FYEKMQ (reference sequence). The CDR3 loop reads CASSLGALPYEQYF. The CDR3 DNA follows: TGTGCCAGCAGCTTAGGAGCTTTACCCTACGAGCAGTACTTC.

This clonotype occurred a few times. The CDR3: CSASDRGRGYTF. DNA of the CDR3: TGCAGTGCCTCGGACAGGGGACGTGGCTACACCTTC. V is TRBV20-1 and J is TRBJ1-2; 9 positions agree with TRBD1. Trimming cost V 6 bases and J 7 bases; bases outside gene matches: 6. This CDR3 has 12 residues. CDR1 is DFQATT, CDR2 SNEGSKA, per germline (reference sequence).

This clonotype was found many times. The V gene is TRBV19, the J gene TRBJ2-5; TRBD1 agrees at 7 bases. Trimming cost V 8 bases and J 2 bases; bases outside gene matches: 5. Per germline, CDR1 LNHDA and CDR2 SQIVND (reference sequence). This CDR3 spans 13 amino acids. The CDR3 DNA is TGTGCCAGTGCCCGGGGACAGCAAGAGACCCAGTACTTC. Its translation is CASARGQQETQYF.

On this clonotype: With a much larger clone just one base away, this may be a read error. V gene TRBV20-1 combines with J gene TRBJ2-1, with 9 bases lining up with TRBD2. V lost 3 bases to trimming and J lost 5 bases; unmatched junction nucleotides: 14. This CDR3 contains 17 residues. Germline loops: CDR1 DFQATT, CDR2 SNEGSKA (reference sequence). The CDR3 sequence: CSARTSGYGYGHNEQFF. DNA of the CDR3: TGCAGTGCTAGGACTAGCGGCTACGGGTATGGCCACAATGAGCAGTTCTTC.

Ten or more counts support this clonotype. The V gene is TRBV20-1, the J gene TRBJ2-1, with a weak D call TRBD2 (6 bases). V lost 3 bases and J lost 1, with 16 bases in between. This CDR3 region has 16 residues. Germline assignment: CDR1 DFQATT and CDR2 SNEGSKA (reference sequence). In DNA form, the CDR3 reads TGCAGTGCTAGGGGGGTTGGGGGGACGTCCTACAATGAGCAGTTCTTC. Protein sequence: CSARGVGGTSYNEQFF.

This clonotype occurred many times. The chain uses TRBV15 and TRBJ2-7, with TRBD1 matching over 9 bases. The CDR3 totals 13 residues. The junction had 3 bases not matched to a gene; V was cut back by 4 bases and J by 5 bases. Germline CDR1 reads LNHNV; CDR2 reads YYDKDF (reference sequence). The CDR3 spells CATSMRQGDEQYF. In DNA, the CDR3 is TGTGCCACCAGCATGCGACAGGGGGACGAGCAGTACTTC.

With regard to this clonotype: Since a much larger clone is just one base distant, this may be a read error. The V gene is TRBV28, the J gene TRBJ2-7; 11 nucleotides match TRBD1. The junction had 11 bases not matched to a gene; V was cut back by 6 bases and J by 7 bases. There are 15 residues in the CDR3. Per germline, CDR1 MDHEN and CDR2 SYDVKM. DNA for the CDR3: TGTGCCAGCAGACCAGAGGGACAGGGGGTCAGTGAGCAGTACTTC. It specifies CASRPEGQGVSEQYF.

This clonotype was found many times. The chain links TRBV11-2 to TRBJ1-4; the D is unclear. V shed 5 bases and J shed 5 bases, with 15 bases lying between them. This CDR3 is 15 amino acids long. Germline V CDR1 and CDR2: SGHAT, FQNNGV. CDR3 nucleotides: TGTGCCAGCAGCCCGAGGAAGGCCTTCAATGAAAAACTGTTTTTT. Amino acid sequence: CASSPRKAFNEKLFF.

This clonotype came up many times. This chain joins TRBV5-1 and TRBJ2-3; D uncertain. V was trimmed by 1 base and J by 0 bases, leaving 6 bases between them. The CDR3 consists of 14 residues. Germline values: CDR1 SGHRS, CDR2 YFSETQ. CDR3 coding DNA: TGCGCCAGCAGCTTGACAGCCAGCACAGATACGCAGTATTTT. It codes for CASSLTASTDTQYF.

This clonotype appeared many times. The rearrangement uses TRBV7-2 and TRBJ2-3; TRBD2 matches 15 bases. With V trimmed by 5 bases and J by 6 bases, 6 bases remained unmatched. CDR3 length equals 16 residues. From germline, CDR1 is SGHTA and CDR2 FQGNSA. The CDR3 nucleotides are TGTGCCAGCAGCCCACCGGGACTAGCGGGAGGCGATACGCAGTATTTT. Amino acids: CASSPPGLAGGDTQYF.